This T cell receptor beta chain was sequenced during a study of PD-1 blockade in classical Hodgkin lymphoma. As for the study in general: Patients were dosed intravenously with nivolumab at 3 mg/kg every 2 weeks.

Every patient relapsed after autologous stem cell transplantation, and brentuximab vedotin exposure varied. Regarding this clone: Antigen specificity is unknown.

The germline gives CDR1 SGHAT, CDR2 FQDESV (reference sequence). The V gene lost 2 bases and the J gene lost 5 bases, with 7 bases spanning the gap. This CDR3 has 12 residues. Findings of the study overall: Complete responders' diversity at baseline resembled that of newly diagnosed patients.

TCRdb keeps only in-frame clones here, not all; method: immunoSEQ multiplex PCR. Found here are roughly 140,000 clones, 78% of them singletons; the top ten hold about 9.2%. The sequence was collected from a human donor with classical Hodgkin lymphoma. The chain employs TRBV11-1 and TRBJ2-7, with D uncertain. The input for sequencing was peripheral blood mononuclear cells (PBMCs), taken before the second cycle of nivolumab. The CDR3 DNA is TGTGCCAGCAGCTTACGTGGGGACGAGCAGTACTTC. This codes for CASSLRGDEQYF.